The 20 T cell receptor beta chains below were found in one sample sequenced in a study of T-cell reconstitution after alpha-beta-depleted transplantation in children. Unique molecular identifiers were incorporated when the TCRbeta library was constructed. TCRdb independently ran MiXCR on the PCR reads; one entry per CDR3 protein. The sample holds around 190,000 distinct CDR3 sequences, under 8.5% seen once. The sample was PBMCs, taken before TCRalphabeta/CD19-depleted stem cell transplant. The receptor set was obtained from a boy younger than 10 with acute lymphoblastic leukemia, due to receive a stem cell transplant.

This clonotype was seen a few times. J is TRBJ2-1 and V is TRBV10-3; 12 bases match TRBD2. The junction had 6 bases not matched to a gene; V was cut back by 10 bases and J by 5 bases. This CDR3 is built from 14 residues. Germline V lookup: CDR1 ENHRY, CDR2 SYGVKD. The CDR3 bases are TGTGCCACCCTAGCGGGAGGGCCAAACAATGAGCAGTTCTTC. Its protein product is CATLAGGPNNEQFF.

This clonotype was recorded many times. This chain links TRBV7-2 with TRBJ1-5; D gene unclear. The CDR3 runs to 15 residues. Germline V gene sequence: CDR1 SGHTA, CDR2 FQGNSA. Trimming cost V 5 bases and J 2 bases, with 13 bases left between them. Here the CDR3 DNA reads TGTGCCAGCAGCCCGCGGTGGCAGGGCAATCAGCCCCAGCATTTT. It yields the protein CASSPRWQGNQPQHF.

The CDR3 nucleotides read TGTGCCAGCACTAAAGGACTAGCGAACTACGAGCAGTACTTC. This encodes CASTKGLANYEQYF. This chain uses TRBV6-2 or TRBV6-3 with TRBJ2-7; 9 bases match TRBD2. The CDR3 is made up of 14 amino acids. Trimming at V came to 7 bases and at J to 3 bases, leaving 7 bases not matched to a gene. Germline V gene lookup returns CDR1 MNHEY and CDR2 SVGEGT.

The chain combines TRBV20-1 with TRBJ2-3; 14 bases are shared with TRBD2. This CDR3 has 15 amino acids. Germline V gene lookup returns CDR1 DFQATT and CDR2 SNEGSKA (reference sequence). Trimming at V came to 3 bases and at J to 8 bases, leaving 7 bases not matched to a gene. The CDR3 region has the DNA TGCAGTGCTAGGACTAGCGGGGGGGAGTCGGGTACGCAGTATTTT. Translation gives CSARTSGGESGTQYF.

The CDR3 DNA reads as TGCGCCAGCAGCTTGCGGAATATGGGGCAAGAGACCCAGTACTTC. Translating gives CASSLRNMGQETQYF. The gene calls are TRBV5-1 and TRBJ2-5, with D uncertain. Germline V gives CDR1 SGHRS, CDR2 YFSETQ. The V gene lost 1 base and the J gene lost 2 bases, with 12 bases spanning the gap. This CDR3 contains 15 residues.

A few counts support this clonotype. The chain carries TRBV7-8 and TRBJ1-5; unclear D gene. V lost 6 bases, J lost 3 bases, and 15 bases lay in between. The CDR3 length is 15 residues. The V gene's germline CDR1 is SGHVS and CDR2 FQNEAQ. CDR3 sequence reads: CASSSRGRDNQPQHF. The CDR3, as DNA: TGTGCCAGCAGTTCCCGAGGGCGGGACAATCAGCCCCAGCATTTT. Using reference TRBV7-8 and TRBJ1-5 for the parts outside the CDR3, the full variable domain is GAGVSQSPRYKVAKRGQDVALRCDPISGHVSLFWYQQALGQGPEFLTYFQNEAQLDKSGLPSDRFFAERPEGSVSTLKIQRTQQEDSAVYLCASSSRGRDNQPQHFGDGTRLSIL.

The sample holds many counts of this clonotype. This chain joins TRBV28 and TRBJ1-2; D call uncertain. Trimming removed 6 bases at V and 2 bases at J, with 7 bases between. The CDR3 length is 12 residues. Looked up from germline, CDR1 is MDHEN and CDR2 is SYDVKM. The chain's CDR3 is CASSLINYGYTF. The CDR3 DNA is TGTGCCAGCAGCCTAATAAACTATGGCTACACCTTC.

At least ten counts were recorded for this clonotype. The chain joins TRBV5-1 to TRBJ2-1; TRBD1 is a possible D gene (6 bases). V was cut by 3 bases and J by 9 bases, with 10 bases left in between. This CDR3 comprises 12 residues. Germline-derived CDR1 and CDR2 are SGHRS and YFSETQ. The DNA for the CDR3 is TGCGCCAGCAGCTACAGGGCTATTGAGCAGTTCTTC. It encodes CASSYRAIEQFF.

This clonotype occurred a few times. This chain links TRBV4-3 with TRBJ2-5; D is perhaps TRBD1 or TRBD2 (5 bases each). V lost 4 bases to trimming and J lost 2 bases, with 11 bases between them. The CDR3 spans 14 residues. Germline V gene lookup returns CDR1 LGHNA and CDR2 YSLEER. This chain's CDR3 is CASSRDLIQETQYF. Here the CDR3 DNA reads TGCGCCAGCAGCCGGGACCTCATACAAGAGACCCAGTACTTC.

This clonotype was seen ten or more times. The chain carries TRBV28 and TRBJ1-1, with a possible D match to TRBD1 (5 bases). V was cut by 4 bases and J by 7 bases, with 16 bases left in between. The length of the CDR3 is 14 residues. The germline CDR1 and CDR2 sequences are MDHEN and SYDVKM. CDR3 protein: CASSYGGMGNEAFF. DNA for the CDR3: TGTGCCAGCAGTTATGGGGGAATGGGGAATGAAGCTTTCTTT.

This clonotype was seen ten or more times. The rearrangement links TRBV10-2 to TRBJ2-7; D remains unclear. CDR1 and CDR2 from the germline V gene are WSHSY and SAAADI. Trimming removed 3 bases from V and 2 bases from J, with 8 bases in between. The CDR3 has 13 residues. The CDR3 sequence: CASSDGTTYEQYF. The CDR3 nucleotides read TGCGCCAGCAGTGATGGCACCACCTACGAGCAGTACTTC.

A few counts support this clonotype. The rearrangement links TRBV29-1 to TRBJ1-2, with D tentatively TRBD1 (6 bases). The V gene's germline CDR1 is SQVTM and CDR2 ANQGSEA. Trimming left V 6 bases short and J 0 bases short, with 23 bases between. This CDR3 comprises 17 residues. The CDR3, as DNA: TGCAGCGTCGCCGATGTCGGGACACCGAATACTAACTATGGCTACACCTTC. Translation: CSVADVGTPNTNYGYTF.

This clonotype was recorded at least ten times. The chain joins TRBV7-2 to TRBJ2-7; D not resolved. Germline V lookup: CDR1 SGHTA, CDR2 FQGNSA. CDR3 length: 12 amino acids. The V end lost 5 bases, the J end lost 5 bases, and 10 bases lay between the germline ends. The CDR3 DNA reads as TGTGCCAGCAGCCCCAACCGGCACGAGCAGTACTTC. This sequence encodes CASSPNRHEQYF.

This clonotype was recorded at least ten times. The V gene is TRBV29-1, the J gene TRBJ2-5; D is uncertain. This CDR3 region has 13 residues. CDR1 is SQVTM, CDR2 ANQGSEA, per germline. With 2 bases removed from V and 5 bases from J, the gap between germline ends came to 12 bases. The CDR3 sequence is CSVESLVEETQYF. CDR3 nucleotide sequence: TGCAGCGTTGAATCGTTGGTGGAGGAGACCCAGTACTTC.

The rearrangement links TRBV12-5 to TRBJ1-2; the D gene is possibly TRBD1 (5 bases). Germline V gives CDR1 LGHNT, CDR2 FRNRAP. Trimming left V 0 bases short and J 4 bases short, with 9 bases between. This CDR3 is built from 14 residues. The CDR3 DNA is TGTGCTAGTGGTTTGGTACCCGGGGGCTATGGCTACACCTTC. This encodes CASGLVPGGYGYTF.

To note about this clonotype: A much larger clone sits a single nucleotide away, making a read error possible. CDR3 sequence reads: CASSLQCEAFF. The CDR3 nucleotides are TGCGCCAGCAGCTTACAGTGTGAAGCTTTCTTT. The chain is built from TRBV5-1 and TRBJ1-1, with unresolved D. Germline CDR1 and CDR2: SGHRS and YFSETQ. V lost 2 bases and J lost 7, with 6 bases in between. CDR3 size: 11 residues.

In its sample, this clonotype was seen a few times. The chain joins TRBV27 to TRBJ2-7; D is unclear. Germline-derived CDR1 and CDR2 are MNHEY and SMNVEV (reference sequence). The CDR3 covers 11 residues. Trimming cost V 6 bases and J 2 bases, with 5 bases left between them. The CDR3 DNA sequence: TGTGCCAGCAGGGATGCCTACGAGCAGTACTTC. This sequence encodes CASRDAYEQYF.

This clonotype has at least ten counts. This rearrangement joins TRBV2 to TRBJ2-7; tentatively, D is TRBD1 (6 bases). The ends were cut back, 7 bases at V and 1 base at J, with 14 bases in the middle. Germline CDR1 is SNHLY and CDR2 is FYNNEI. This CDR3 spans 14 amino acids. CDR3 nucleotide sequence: TGTGCCAGCAACCTAGACAGGAAATCCTACGAGCAGTACTTC. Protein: CASNLDRKSYEQYF.

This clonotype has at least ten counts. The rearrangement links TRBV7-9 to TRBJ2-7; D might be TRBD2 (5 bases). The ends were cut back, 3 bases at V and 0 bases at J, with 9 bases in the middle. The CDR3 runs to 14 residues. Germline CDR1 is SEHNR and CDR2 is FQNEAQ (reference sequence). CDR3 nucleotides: TGTGCCAGCAGCTTGAATAGCGTCTCCTACGAGCAGTACTTC. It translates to CASSLNSVSYEQYF.

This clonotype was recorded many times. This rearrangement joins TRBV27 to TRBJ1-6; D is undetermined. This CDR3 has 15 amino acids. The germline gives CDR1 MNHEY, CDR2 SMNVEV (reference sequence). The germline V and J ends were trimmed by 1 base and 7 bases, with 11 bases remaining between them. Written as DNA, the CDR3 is TGTGCCAGCAGTTTATTCCGGGCCGCCAATTCACCCCTCCACTTT. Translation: CASSLFRAANSPLHF.